The sample holds many counts of the clone carrying this TCR beta chain. The antigen remains undetermined. The CDR3 spans 15 residues. Germline trimming cut 1 base from V and 7 bases from J; bases unmatched to any gene: 9. In germline, CDR1 is MDHEN, CDR2 SYDVKM. Study conclusions and caveats: The TCR gene usage of tumor memory CD4+ T cells clustered together with blood and lymph node memory CD4+ cells and with lymph node naive CD4+ cells. Tumor Tregs overlapped most with tumor, then blood, naive CD4+ cells.

TCRdb processed the 5' RACE reads anew with MiXCR; each CDR3 protein has one entry. The sample holds nearly 10,000 distinct CDR3 sequences, 13% to 15% seen once. Cells sorted as Tregs were CD4+, CD25+ and CD127-/low. This TCR derives from a female donor with breast cancer. The chain uses TRBV28 and TRBJ2-7, with 8 bases lining up with TRBD2. Specimen: Tregs sorted from blood. The CDR3 loop is CASSLSGRAEREQYF. The CDR3, as DNA: TGTGCCAGCAGTTTATCCGGGAGGGCCGAGAGGGAGCAGTACTTC. Looking up the rest from reference TRBV28 and TRBJ2-7 gives the full variable domain: DVKVTQSSRYLVKRTGEKVFLECVQDMDHENMFWYRQDPGLGLRLIYFSYDVKMKEKGDIPEGYSVSREKKERFSLILESASTNQTSMYLCASSLSGRAEREQYFGPGTRLTVT.